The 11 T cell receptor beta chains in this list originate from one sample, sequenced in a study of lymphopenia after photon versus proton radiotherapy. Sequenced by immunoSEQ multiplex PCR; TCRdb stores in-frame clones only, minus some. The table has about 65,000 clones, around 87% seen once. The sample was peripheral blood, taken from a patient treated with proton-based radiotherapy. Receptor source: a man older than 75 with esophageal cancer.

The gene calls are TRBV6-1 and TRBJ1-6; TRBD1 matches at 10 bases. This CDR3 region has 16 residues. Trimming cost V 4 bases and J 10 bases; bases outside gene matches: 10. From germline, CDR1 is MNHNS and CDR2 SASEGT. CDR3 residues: CASSARDRGFRSPLHF. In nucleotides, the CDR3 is TGTGCCAGCAGTGCCCGGGACAGGGGCTTTCGGTCACCCCTCCACTTT.

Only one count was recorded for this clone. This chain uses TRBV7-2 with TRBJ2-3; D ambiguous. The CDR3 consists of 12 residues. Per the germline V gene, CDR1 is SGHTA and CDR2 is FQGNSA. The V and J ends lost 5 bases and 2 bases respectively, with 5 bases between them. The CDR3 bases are TGTGCCAGCAGCCGGTTCACAGATACGCAGTATTTT. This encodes CASSRFTDTQYF. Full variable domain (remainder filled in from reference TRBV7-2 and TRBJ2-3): GAGVSQSPSNKVTEKGKDVELRCDPISGHTALYWYRQSLGQGLEFLIYFQGNSAPDKSGLPSDRFSAERTGGSVSTLTIQRTQQEDSAVYLCASSRFTDTQYFGPGTRLTVL.

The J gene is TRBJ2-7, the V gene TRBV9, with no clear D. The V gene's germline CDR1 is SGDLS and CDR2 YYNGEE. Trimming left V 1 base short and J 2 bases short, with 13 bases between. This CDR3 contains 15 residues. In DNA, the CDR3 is TGTGCCAGCAGCGTAACTTGGACGCCCACCTACGAGCAGTACTTC. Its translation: CASSVTWTPTYEQYF.

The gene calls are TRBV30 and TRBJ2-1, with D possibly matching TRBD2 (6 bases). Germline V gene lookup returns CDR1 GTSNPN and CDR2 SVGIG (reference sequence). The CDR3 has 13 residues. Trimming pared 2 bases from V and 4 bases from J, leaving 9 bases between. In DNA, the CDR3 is TGTGCCTGGAGTTCTAGCGAGTACAATGAGCAGTTCTTC. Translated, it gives CAWSSSEYNEQFF.

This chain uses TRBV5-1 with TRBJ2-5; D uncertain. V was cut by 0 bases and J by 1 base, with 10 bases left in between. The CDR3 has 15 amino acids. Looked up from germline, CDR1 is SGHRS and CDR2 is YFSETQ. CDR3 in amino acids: CASSLETALQETQYF. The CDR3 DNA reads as TGCGCCAGCAGCTTGGAGACGGCACTCCAAGAGACCCAGTACTTC.

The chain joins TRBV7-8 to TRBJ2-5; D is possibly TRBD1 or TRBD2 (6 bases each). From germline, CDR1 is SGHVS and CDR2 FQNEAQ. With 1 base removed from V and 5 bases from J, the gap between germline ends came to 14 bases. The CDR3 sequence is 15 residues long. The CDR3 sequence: CASSLGGGRLETQYF. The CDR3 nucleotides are TGTGCCAGCAGCTTAGGTGGGGGGCGTTTGGAGACCCAGTACTTC.

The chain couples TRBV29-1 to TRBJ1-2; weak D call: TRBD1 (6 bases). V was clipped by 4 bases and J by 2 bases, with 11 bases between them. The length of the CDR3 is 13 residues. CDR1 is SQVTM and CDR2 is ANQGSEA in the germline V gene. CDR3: CSVVNRENYGYTF. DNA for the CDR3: TGCAGCGTTGTAAACAGGGAGAACTATGGCTACACCTTC.

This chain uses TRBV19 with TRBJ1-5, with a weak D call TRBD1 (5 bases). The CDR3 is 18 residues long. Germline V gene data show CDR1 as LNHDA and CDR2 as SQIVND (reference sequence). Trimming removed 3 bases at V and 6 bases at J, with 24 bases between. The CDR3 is CASSIGGQGLVLGQPQHF. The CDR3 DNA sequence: TGTGCCAGTAGTATTGGAGGGCAGGGTCTGGTCTTAGGTCAGCCCCAGCATTTT.

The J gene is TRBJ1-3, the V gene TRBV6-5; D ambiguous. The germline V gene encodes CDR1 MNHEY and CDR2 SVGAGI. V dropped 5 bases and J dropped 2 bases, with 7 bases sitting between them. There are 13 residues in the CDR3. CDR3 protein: CASSVTAGNTIYF. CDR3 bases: TGTGCCAGCAGTGTCACGGCTGGAAACACCATATATTTT.

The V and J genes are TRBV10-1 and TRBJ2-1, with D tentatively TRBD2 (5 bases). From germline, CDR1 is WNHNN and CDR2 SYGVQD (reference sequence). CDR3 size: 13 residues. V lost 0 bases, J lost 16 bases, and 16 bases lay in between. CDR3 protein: CASSESNGNRVFF. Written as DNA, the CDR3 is TGCGCCAGCAGTGAGTCGAACGGGAACCGGGTATTCTTC.

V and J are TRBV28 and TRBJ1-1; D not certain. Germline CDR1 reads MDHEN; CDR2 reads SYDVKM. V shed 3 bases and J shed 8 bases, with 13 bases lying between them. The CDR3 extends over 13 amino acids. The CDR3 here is CASSLRQIAEAFF. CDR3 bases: TGTGCCAGCAGTTTGCGGCAGATCGCCGAAGCTTTCTTT.